The 8 T cell receptor beta chains listed next were all sequenced from one sample in a study of cytomegalovirus exposure and HLA in healthy donors (TCRdb year 2017). Libraries were built with the immunoSEQ multiplex PCR assay. Held by TCRdb, this immuneACCESS table contains in-frame sequences only and omits some clones. Under half of the omission traces to an unresolved V gene where checked; the cause of the rest is unknown. Counted in this sample were 200,000 to 250,000 clones; less than 90% of them appeared once. The ten most abundant clones make up around 5.6% of the sample. Input material: PBMCs. The source of these receptors is a woman aged 18-29 years in good health and CMV-seronegative.

The V and J genes are TRBV5-1 and TRBJ1-1, with D tentatively TRBD1 (5 bases). Germline V gene lookup returns CDR1 SGHRS and CDR2 YFSETQ. CDR3 length: 14 residues. V lost 7 bases, J lost 3 bases, and 16 bases lay in between. Here the CDR3 reads CASAAGALDTEAFF. The CDR3 nucleotides read TGCGCCAGCGCCGCCGGGGCTTTGGACACTGAAGCTTTCTTT.

This clone was seen a handful of times. The chain couples TRBV18 to TRBJ2-1; TRBD1 agrees at 8 bases. Germline values: CDR1 KGHSH, CDR2 LQKENI. CDR3 size: 16 residues. V shed 0 bases and J 8 bases; nucleotides not matched to a gene: 9. The CDR3 region has the DNA TGTGCCAGCTCACCACCGGGGCCGGACAGGGTGCATGAGCAGTTCTTC. Translation gives CASSPPGPDRVHEQFF.

This sequence joins TRBV30 and TRBJ1-4; unclear D gene. Trimming pared 6 bases from V and 8 bases from J, leaving 13 bases between. This CDR3 spans 12 amino acids. CDR1 and CDR2 (germline): GTSNPN, SVGIG (reference sequence). As DNA, the CDR3 is TGTGCCTGCCCTACGGGAAGGGAAAAACTGTTTTTT. Protein: CACPTGREKLFF.

Points on this clone: Different DNA sequences within this sample yield the same CDR3. The rearrangement joins TRBV6-1 to TRBJ1-6; possibly TRBD1 for D (6 bases). Germline V gene data show CDR1 as MNHNS and CDR2 as SASEGT. This CDR3 region has 13 residues. The V and J ends lost 9 bases and 6 bases respectively, with 12 bases between them. This CDR3 reads CASWGRGNSPLHF. Here the CDR3 DNA reads TGTGCCAGTTGGGGCAGGGGTAATTCACCCCTCCACTTT.

The chain employs TRBV6-1 and TRBJ2-1; D tentatively fits TRBD1 or TRBD2 (6 bases each). The CDR3 totals 15 residues. Germline lookup yields CDR1 MNHNS and CDR2 SASEGT. Trimming removed 8 bases from V and 1 base from J, with 15 bases in between. CDR3 nucleotide sequence: TGTGCCAGCGGAGTGCAGGGGAGGTCCTACAATGAGCAGTTCTTC. Translating gives CASGVQGRSYNEQFF.

CDR3 loop: CACPSGLGGYTF. CDR3 DNA sequence: TGTGCCTGCCCCTCGGGACTCGGGGGCTACACCTTC. The chain carries TRBV30 and TRBJ1-2; a possible D gene is TRBD1 (5 bases). This CDR3 is 12 amino acids long. V gave up 6 bases and J gave up 8 bases, with 16 bases separating them. Germline V gives CDR1 GTSNPN, CDR2 SVGIG (reference sequence).

V is TRBV30 and J is TRBJ1-3; D unresolved. With 4 bases removed from V and 2 bases from J, the gap between germline ends came to 12 bases. Germline V gives CDR1 GTSNPN, CDR2 SVGIG (reference sequence). The CDR3 is 14 residues long. The DNA of the CDR3 is TGTGCCTGGACGGCGGGTCTGCCTGGAAACACCATATATTTT. Encoded protein: CAWTAGLPGNTIYF.

The gene calls are TRBV27 and TRBJ1-3, with D unclear. Germline-derived CDR1 and CDR2 are MNHEY and SMNVEV (reference sequence). The CDR3 spans 15 residues. Trimming left V 4 bases short and J 2 bases short, with 12 bases between. This CDR3 is CASSSLRATGNTIYF. In DNA form, the CDR3 reads TGTGCCAGCAGTTCTTTGAGGGCCACTGGAAACACCATATATTTT.